The T cell receptor (beta chain) described here comes from a study of T cell repertoires in cytomegalovirus infection. Study at large: Well-studied HLA-B-restricted CMV epitopes were used in the study alongside recently identified HLA-C-restricted ones.

The length of the CDR3 is 13 residues. CDR1 and CDR2 from the germline V gene are SNHLY and FYNNEI. V was pared by 2 bases and J by 0 bases, with 4 bases between. MiXCR, applied by TCRdb to the reads, yields one record per CDR3 protein. This table has fewer than 900,000 distinct CDR3 sequences, almost 30% appearing once. In the case of this clonotype: Its antigen is unknown.

This sequence originates from a human donor in good health (CMV status not recorded). Some clones in this sample may be carry-over from other donors' samples. Sequencing was performed on cultured CD8+ T cells from PBMCs, taken from culture after CMV antigen stimulation. This chain links TRBV2 with TRBJ1-1; D unclear. For the CDR3, the DNA is TGTGCCAGCAGTGAACAGGTGAACACTGAAGCTTTCTTT. Translation: CASSEQVNTEAFF.